A single sample gave rise to the 7 T cell receptor beta chains below, sequenced in a study of OX40 agonist ivuxolimab in advanced cancers. The repertoire was sequenced with immunoSEQ multiplex PCR; TCRdb's copy has only in-frame clones and lacks some. The sample includes around 66,000 clones, roughly 85% seen only once; the top ten take around 0.37%. The specimen comprised CD4+ or CD8+ T cells sorted from blood, sampled in a trial of the OX40 agonist ivuxolimab. Receptor source: an adult with an advanced solid tumor such as melanoma, head and neck, liver or kidney cancer.

The rearrangement joins TRBV14 to TRBJ2-1, with TRBD2 identical over 8 bases. CDR1 and CDR2 (germline): SGHDN, FVKESK. The CDR3 sequence is 18 residues long. After removal of 0 bases from V and 8 bases from J, the junction contained 15 bases not matched to a gene. The CDR3, as DNA: TGTGCCAGCAGCCAAGAATCCGGGGGGGCCGGCTTTTCCTATGAGCAGTTCTTC. Its translation: CASSQESGGAGFSYEQFF.

J is TRBJ2-3 and V is TRBV5-4, with TRBD2 matching 7 bases. The CDR3 runs 14 residues. CDR1 is SGHNT, CDR2 YYREEE, per germline (reference sequence). With V trimmed by 2 bases and J by 6 bases, 6 bases remained unmatched. Here the CDR3 DNA reads TGTGCCAGCAGCTTCTCAGCGGGGTCGGATACGCAGTATTTT. It is translated as CASSFSAGSDTQYF.

The V and J genes are TRBV11-3 and TRBJ2-2; 16 nucleotides match TRBD2. The CDR3 contains 17 residues. With 3 bases clipped from V and 4 bases from J, the junction kept 2 bases outside the gene matches. Germline loops: CDR1 SGHNT, CDR2 YENEEA. The CDR3 loop is CASSLGLAGGATGELFF. DNA for the CDR3: TGTGCCAGCAGCTTGGGACTAGCGGGGGGGGCCACCGGGGAGCTGTTTTTT.

The rearrangement joins TRBV18 to TRBJ2-7, with unresolved D. V dropped 2 bases and J dropped 3 bases, with 5 bases sitting between them. The CDR3 contains 12 residues. CDR1 and CDR2 from the germline V gene are KGHSH and LQKENI. CDR3 sequence (DNA): TGTGCCAGCTCACCAACGATCTACGAGCAGTACTTC. The encoded protein is CASSPTIYEQYF.

The chain is built from TRBV7-9 and TRBJ2-7, with D unresolved. The V end lost 2 bases, the J end lost 10 bases, and 21 bases lay between the germline ends. The CDR3 totals 15 residues. Germline V gives CDR1 SEHNR, CDR2 FQNEAQ (reference sequence). The CDR3 protein is CASSLNGRPHDIQYF. CDR3 nucleotide sequence: TGTGCCAGCAGCTTAAACGGTCGACCCCACGATATACAGTACTTC. The complete variable domain, with remaining parts taken from reference TRBV7-9 and TRBJ2-7, reads DTGVSQNPRHKITKRGQNVTFRCDPISEHNRLYWYRQTLGQGPEFLTYFQNEAQLEKSRLLSDRFSAERPKGSFSTLEIQRTEQGDSAMYLCASSLNGRPHDIQYFGPGTRLTVT.

This clone appeared a single time. The rearrangement uses TRBV6-1 and TRBJ2-2; D perhaps matches TRBD2 (5 bases). The CDR3 covers 14 residues. CDR1 is MNHNS, CDR2 SASEGT, per germline. The V and J ends lost 5 bases and 5 bases respectively, with 12 bases between them. The CDR3 DNA reads TGTGCCAGCAGTCTGCCCACTAGGACCGGGGAGCTGTTTTTT. It yields the protein CASSLPTRTGELFF.

V usage is TRBV2 and J usage is TRBJ1-1; D gene unclear. The CDR3 loop spans 13 amino acids. Germline assignment: CDR1 SNHLY and CDR2 FYNNEI. The V gene lost 1 base and the J gene lost 4 bases, with 7 bases spanning the gap. This chain's CDR3 is CASSEGVGTEAFF. Here the CDR3 DNA reads TGTGCCAGCAGTGAAGGGGTGGGCACTGAAGCTTTCTTT. The entire variable domain, with the rest obtained from reference TRBV2 and TRBJ1-1, is as follows: EPEVTQTPSHQVTQMGQEVILRCVPISNHLYFYWYRQILGQKVEFLVSFYNNEISEKSEIFDDQFSVERPDGSNFTLKIRSTKLEDSAMYFCASSEGVGTEAFFGQGTRLTVV.